This entry lists 18 T cell receptor beta chains sequenced from one sample in a study of blood T cell repertoires in COVID-19. Measured with immunoSEQ multiplex PCR; TCRdb has only the in-frame clones, and not every one. The profile covers approximately 290,000 clones, with more than 85% appearing a single time and 0.7% to 0.9% taken by the ten largest. Sequenced material: peripheral blood. The receptors stem from a young man with acute or convalescent COVID-19.

The chain employs TRBV18 and TRBJ1-1; D may be TRBD1 (5 bases). The CDR3 has 15 amino acids. V was clipped by 3 bases and J by 1 base, with 12 bases between them. Looked up from germline, CDR1 is KGHSH and CDR2 is LQKENI. The CDR3 DNA reads as TGTGCCAGCTCACCGAGGGAGGGGCGGAACACTGAAGCTTTCTTT. Translated, it gives CASSPREGRNTEAFF.

This chain connects TRBV28 to TRBJ1-3, with D unclear. Trimming removed 7 bases from V and 4 bases from J, with 11 bases in between. Germline CDR1 and CDR2: MDHEN and SYDVKM. The CDR3 consists of 13 residues. CDR3 sequence reads: CASIRGAGNTIYF. The CDR3 bases are TGTGCCAGCATTCGAGGAGCGGGAAACACCATATATTTT.

This clone has just one count. The chain carries TRBV6-2 or TRBV6-3 and TRBJ1-4; 10 nucleotides agree with TRBD1. V shed 5 bases, J shed 7 bases, and the junction held 7 bases outside the gene matches. The CDR3 loop spans 15 amino acids. Per germline, CDR1 MNHEY and CDR2 SVGEGT. In nucleotides, the CDR3 is TGTGCCAGCAGTCACCAGGGACAGGGGAGTGAAAAACTGTTTTTT. Its protein is CASSHQGQGSEKLFF.

The V and J genes are TRBV27 and TRBJ2-7; a possible D gene is TRBD2 (5 bases). This CDR3 region has 14 residues. Per germline, CDR1 MNHEY and CDR2 SMNVEV (reference sequence). The germline V and J ends were trimmed by 6 bases and 4 bases, with 16 bases remaining between them. The CDR3 region has the DNA TGTGCCAGCAGCCGTCCCGGGGTGGCGTACGAGCAGTACTTC. Translation: CASSRPGVAYEQYF.

The chain employs TRBV18 and TRBJ2-3; tentative D call: TRBD1 (6 bases). The CDR3 extends over 14 amino acids. The germline V gene has CDR1 KGHSH and CDR2 LQKENI. The V and J ends lost 3 bases and 2 bases respectively, with 9 bases between them. The CDR3: CASSPRQATDTQYF. CDR3 sequence (DNA): TGTGCCAGCTCACCCCGACAGGCCACAGATACGCAGTATTTT.

This rearrangement joins TRBV5-1 to TRBJ2-7, with a tentative D call TRBD2 (5 bases). Looked up from germline, CDR1 is SGHRS and CDR2 is YFSETQ. This CDR3 comprises 14 residues. Trimming pared 0 bases from V and 1 base from J, leaving 8 bases between. This CDR3 is CASSLASRSYEQYF. In nucleotides, the CDR3 is TGCGCCAGCAGCTTGGCTAGCAGATCCTACGAGCAGTACTTC.

This chain uses TRBV5-1 with TRBJ2-7, with 7 positions matching TRBD1. Germline CDR1 reads SGHRS; CDR2 reads YFSETQ. This CDR3 region has 13 residues. With V trimmed by 4 bases and J by 2 bases, 3 bases remained unmatched. The CDR3 coding sequence is TGCGCCAGCAGCACCCAGGGGGCCTACGAGCAGTACTTC. It specifies CASSTQGAYEQYF.

The chain recombines TRBV30 with TRBJ1-2, with D possibly matching TRBD1 (6 bases). The V end was cut by 2 bases, the J end by 7 bases, with 11 bases between. Germline assignment: CDR1 GTSNPN and CDR2 SVGIG (reference sequence). This CDR3 region has 12 residues. CDR3 sequence: CAWSPGVGGYTF. The CDR3 DNA is TGTGCCTGGAGTCCAGGGGTGGGTGGCTACACCTTC.

J is TRBJ2-7 and V is TRBV24-1; TRBD1 is a possible D gene (5 bases). CDR1 is KGHDR and CDR2 is SFDVKD in the germline V gene. The CDR3 is 15 residues long. Trimming shortened V by 3 bases and J by 6 bases, and 17 bases separated the two germline ends. CDR3 protein: CATSDPRALSGEQYF. CDR3 sequence (DNA): TGTGCCACCAGTGATCCCAGGGCCCTGTCGGGCGAGCAGTACTTC.

This rearrangement joins TRBV29-1 to TRBJ2-7; tentatively, D is TRBD1 (6 bases). This CDR3 is built from 12 residues. The V gene lost 4 bases and the J gene lost 2 bases, with 9 bases spanning the gap. CDR1 is SQVTM and CDR2 is ANQGSEA in the germline V gene. The DNA for the CDR3 is TGCAGCGTTGCATACAGGGCCTACGAGCAGTACTTC. Translation gives CSVAYRAYEQYF.

The V gene is TRBV2, the J gene TRBJ1-1; D call uncertain. Germline V gives CDR1 SNHLY, CDR2 FYNNEI. This CDR3 is 12 amino acids long. V was cut by 4 bases and J by 11 bases, with 14 bases left in between. The CDR3 sequence is CASSVTGMEAFF. The CDR3, as DNA: TGTGCCAGCAGTGTGACGGGGATGGAGGCTTTCTTT.

This chain uses TRBV2 with TRBJ1-2, with D unresolved. Germline CDR1 SNHLY, CDR2 FYNNEI. The CDR3 is 14 residues long. V lost 3 bases to trimming and J lost 6 bases, with 14 bases between them. CDR3 residues: CASSEGQVNDGYTF. The CDR3 region has the DNA TGTGCCAGCAGTGAGGGTCAGGTGAACGATGGCTACACCTTC. Full variable domain (missing parts from reference TRBV2 and TRBJ1-2): EPEVTQTPSHQVTQMGQEVILRCVPISNHLYFYWYRQILGQKVEFLVSFYNNEISEKSEIFDDQFSVERPDGSNFTLKIRSTKLEDSAMYFCASSEGQVNDGYTFGSGTRLTVV.

This chain connects TRBV6-5 to TRBJ1-1; a possible D gene is TRBD1 (6 bases). This CDR3 has 15 amino acids. CDR1 is MNHEY and CDR2 is SVGAGI in the germline V gene. Trimming stripped 10 bases from V and 3 bases from J, with 21 bases between. In DNA form, the CDR3 reads TGTGCCACCAAAAGAAACAGGGCGCAGCACACTGAAGCTTTCTTT. Translation gives CATKRNRAQHTEAFF.

This chain joins TRBV10-1 and TRBJ1-2; TRBD1 agrees at 7 bases. The trim removed 4 bases at V and 2 bases at J, leaving 1 base unmatched. Germline V gene lookup returns CDR1 WNHNN and CDR2 SYGVQD (reference sequence). The CDR3 contains 13 residues. In nucleotides, the CDR3 is TGCGCCAGCAGTGGACAGGGCAACTATGGCTACACCTTC. It codes for CASSGQGNYGYTF.

The chain has TRBV7-2 and TRBJ1-3; D is ambiguous. The V end was cut by 5 bases, the J end by 0 bases, with 11 bases between. The CDR3 totals 15 residues. The germline CDR1 and CDR2 sequences are SGHTA and FQGNSA. CDR3 nucleotides: TGTGCCAGCAGCGTACAGCCAAGCTCTGGAAACACCATATATTTT. Amino acid sequence: CASSVQPSSGNTIYF.

This clone was detected once. V and J are TRBV24-1 and TRBJ1-1; no definite D call. The CDR3 is 14 amino acids. Deletions cut 9 bases from V and 2 bases from J, with 15 bases between. Germline V lookup: CDR1 KGHDR, CDR2 SFDVKD. The CDR3 loop is CATRSAVLNTEAFF. CDR3 coding DNA: TGTGCCACCCGCTCCGCAGTTTTAAACACTGAAGCTTTCTTT.

This chain links TRBV11-2 with TRBJ1-6; perhaps TRBD1 as D (5 bases). Trimming left V 3 bases short and J 8 bases short, with 8 bases between. The CDR3 extends over 13 amino acids. Germline CDR1 SGHAT, CDR2 FQNNGV. CDR3 sequence (DNA): TGTGCCAGCAGCTTGCAGGGATATTCACCCCTCCACTTT. This translates into CASSLQGYSPLHF.

The CDR3 DNA reads as TGCGCCAGCAGTGAGGGACAGGGAGAAAGCAATCAGCCCCAGCATTTT. This encodes CASSEGQGESNQPQHF. V and J are TRBV10-2 and TRBJ1-5, with 8 bases lining up with TRBD1. V lost 2 bases and J lost 1; bases outside the gene matches: 4. The CDR3 is made up of 16 amino acids. Germline CDR1 reads WSHSY; CDR2 reads SAAADI.